Below are 5 T cell receptor beta chains sequenced from a single sample in a study of cytomegalovirus exposure and HLA in healthy donors. In the PCR, 60 Vbeta and 13 Jbeta primers were used. Profiling relied on immunoSEQ multiplex PCR, and the TCRdb table lists in-frame clones only, not all of them. This repertoire shows about 180,000 clones, 77% found once; its top ten account for roughly 3.7%. Input material: PBMCs. Receptor source: a woman in her sixties in good health and CMV-seropositive.

This rearrangement joins TRBV10-3 to TRBJ1-3; 10 positions match TRBD1. CDR3 size: 17 residues. V gave up 4 bases and J gave up 5 bases; unmatched junction bases: 11. The V gene's germline CDR1 is ENHRY and CDR2 SYGVKD. CDR3 nucleotides: TGTGCCATCAGTGCAGACACAGGACAGGGGGGGCGAAACACCATATATTTT. It codes for CAISADTGQGGRNTIYF.

In its sample, this clone was seen once. The chain employs TRBV7-2 and TRBJ2-7, with 10 bases that match TRBD2. The CDR3 has 12 residues. With 10 bases clipped from V and 2 bases from J, the junction kept 2 bases outside the gene matches. The germline gives CDR1 SGHTA, CDR2 FQGNSA. The CDR3 spells CATGTSAYEQYF. The CDR3 coding sequence is TGTGCCACAGGGACTAGCGCCTACGAGCAGTACTTC. Based on the CDR3 plus reference TRBV7-2 and TRBJ2-7, the full variable domain is GAGVSQSPSNKVTEKGKDVELRCDPISGHTALYWYRQSLGQGLEFLIYFQGNSAPDKSGLPSDRFSAERTGGSVSTLTIQRTQQEDSAVYLCATGTSAYEQYFGPGTRLTVT.

This clone was found a few times. The chain combines TRBV5-1 with TRBJ2-6; 9 nucleotides align to TRBD1. The CDR3 is 19 amino acids. Germline V lookup: CDR1 SGHRS, CDR2 YFSETQ. V was clipped by 0 bases and J by 0 bases; unmatched bases: 7. Written as DNA, the CDR3 is TGCGCCAGCAGCTTGGGGCGGACAGGGGTTAGCTCTGGGGCCAACGTCCTGACTTTC. It translates to CASSLGRTGVSSGANVLTF.

This chain links TRBV5-8 with TRBJ2-2; D is perhaps TRBD1 (5 bases). Germline V CDR1 and CDR2: SGHTS, YDEGEE. The CDR3 loop spans 16 amino acids. Trimming took 6 bases from V and 3 from J, leaving 18 bases between them. The CDR3 loop is CASIPSLAGYTGELFF. As DNA, the CDR3 is TGTGCCAGCATCCCCTCCCTGGCAGGGTACACCGGGGAGCTGTTTTTT.

This chain joins TRBV5-1 and TRBJ1-2; TRBD1 might be the D (5 bases). CDR1 and CDR2 from the germline V gene are SGHRS and YFSETQ. The CDR3 sequence is 16 residues long. The V end lost 0 bases, the J end lost 3 bases, and 15 bases lay between the germline ends. As DNA, the CDR3 is TGCGCCAGCAGCTTGGTACCAGGGCGAATCGACTATGGCTACACCTTC. Its protein is CASSLVPGRIDYGYTF.